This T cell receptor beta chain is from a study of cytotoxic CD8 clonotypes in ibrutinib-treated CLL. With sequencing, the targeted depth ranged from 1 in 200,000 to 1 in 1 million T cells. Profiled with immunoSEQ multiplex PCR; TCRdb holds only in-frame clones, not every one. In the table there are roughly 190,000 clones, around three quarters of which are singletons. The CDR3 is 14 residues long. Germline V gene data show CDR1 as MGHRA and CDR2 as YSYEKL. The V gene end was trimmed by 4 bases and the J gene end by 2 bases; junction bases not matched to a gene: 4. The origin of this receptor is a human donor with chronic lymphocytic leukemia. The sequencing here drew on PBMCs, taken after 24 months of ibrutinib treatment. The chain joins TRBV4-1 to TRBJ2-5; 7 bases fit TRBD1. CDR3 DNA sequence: TGCGCCAGCAGCCTCCTGGGACAGCAAGAGACCCAGTACTTC. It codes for CASSLLGQQETQYF.